The 13 T cell receptor beta chains below all came from one sample that was sequenced in a study of cytomegalovirus exposure and HLA in healthy donors. PCR amplification relied on 60 Vbeta primers (plus 13 Jbeta primers). The protocol was immunoSEQ multiplex PCR, while the TCRdb copy is restricted to in-frame clones and leaves out a portion. The table lists under 250,000 clones, approximately 78% of them singletons. The sequencing sample was made of PBMCs. These receptors were taken from a woman aged 40 to 50 in good health and CMV-seronegative.

V and J are TRBV30 and TRBJ2-7; 9 positions match TRBD2. CDR3 length: 13 amino acids. Germline CDR1 and CDR2: GTSNPN and SVGIG (reference sequence). J was trimmed by 6 bases and V by 8 bases; bases with no gene match: 11. For the CDR3, the DNA is TGTGCCCACGGGGCTAGCGGGACCGGCGAGCAGTACTTC. Its protein is CAHGASGTGEQYF.

The chain is built from TRBV4-2 and TRBJ1-2; no clear D. V was trimmed by 0 bases and J by 0 bases, leaving 8 bases between them. Germline V gives CDR1 LGHNA, CDR2 YNFKEQ. The CDR3 runs 15 residues. CDR3 bases: TGTGCCAGCAGCCAAGATCCGAGAACTAACTATGGCTACACCTTC. Its translation: CASSQDPRTNYGYTF.

This clone was seen more than once but under ten times. The rearrangement uses TRBV6-5 and TRBJ2-3, with D perhaps TRBD2 (6 bases). Germline V CDR1 and CDR2: MNHEY, SVGAGI. The CDR3 consists of 15 residues. Trimming removed 5 bases from V and 2 bases from J, with 14 bases in between. DNA of the CDR3: TGTGCCAGCAGTCAAGGGGACTCTAACACAGATACGCAGTATTTT. The encoded protein is CASSQGDSNTDTQYF.

This chain joins TRBV7-2 and TRBJ2-5; the match to TRBD2 covers 7 bases. Germline V CDR1 and CDR2: SGHTA, FQGNSA. The CDR3 loop spans 15 amino acids. Trimming cost V 2 bases and J 2 bases; bases outside gene matches: 5. CDR3 amino acids: CASSLLGLGQETQYF. CDR3 nucleotide sequence: TGTGCCAGCAGCTTACTCGGACTAGGTCAAGAGACCCAGTACTTC.

The chain recombines TRBV7-6 with TRBJ1-4; D is perhaps TRBD1 (6 bases). Trimming removed 1 base at V and 7 bases at J, with 13 bases between. Germline-derived CDR1 and CDR2 are SGHVS and FNYEAQ. CDR3 length: 15 residues. CDR3 sequence (DNA): TGTGCCAGCAGCTTAGGAGGGGGGGCAGGTGAAAAACTGTTTTTT. Amino acid sequence: CASSLGGGAGEKLFF.

This chain connects TRBV6-1 to TRBJ1-2, with D possibly matching TRBD1 (5 bases). The CDR3 is 14 residues long. Germline-derived CDR1 and CDR2 are MNHNS and SASEGT. V lost 7 bases, J lost 6 bases, and 18 bases lay in between. As DNA, the CDR3 is TGTGCCAGCATAAAGACCCGGGCGGGGCATGGCTACACCTTC. Translated, it gives CASIKTRAGHGYTF.

The gene calls are TRBV15 and TRBJ1-5, with TRBD1 matching over 7 bases. From germline, CDR1 is LNHNV and CDR2 YYDKDF (reference sequence). Trimming took 8 bases from V and 0 from J; bases not matched to a gene: 4. This CDR3 spans 14 amino acids. CDR3 in amino acids: CATGTDYSNQPQHF. The DNA for the CDR3 is TGTGCCACCGGGACAGACTATAGCAATCAGCCCCAGCATTTT.

This clone was picked up a small number of times. This sequence joins TRBV7-9 and TRBJ2-7, with D possibly matching TRBD2 (6 bases). The V end lost 8 bases, the J end lost 0 bases, and 17 bases lay between the germline ends. This CDR3 has 15 residues. Germline-derived CDR1 and CDR2 are SEHNR and FQNEAQ (reference sequence). The CDR3 sequence: CASSTGVLVSYEQYF. CDR3 DNA sequence: TGTGCCAGCTCCACGGGGGTCTTGGTCTCCTACGAGCAGTACTTC. The full variable domain, rest sourced from reference TRBV7-9 and TRBJ2-7, is DTGVSQNPRHKITKRGQNVTFRCDPISEHNRLYWYRQTLGQGPEFLTYFQNEAQLEKSRLLSDRFSAERPKGSFSTLEIQRTEQGDSAMYLCASSTGVLVSYEQYFGPGTRLTVT.

The chain recombines TRBV27 with TRBJ2-7; 8 nucleotides align to TRBD2. This CDR3 has 15 residues. Germline lookup yields CDR1 MNHEY and CDR2 SMNVEV (reference sequence). Losses at the gene ends were 2 bases for V and 0 bases for J; bases not matched to a gene: 3. The chain's CDR3 is CASSLTSGFSYEQYF. The CDR3, as DNA: TGTGCCAGCAGTTTAACTAGCGGATTCTCCTACGAGCAGTACTTC.

The rearrangement joins TRBV10-3 to TRBJ2-7, with a possible D match to TRBD2 (7 bases). In germline, CDR1 is ENHRY, CDR2 SYGVKD. The V and J ends lost 5 bases and 6 bases respectively, with 20 bases between them. This CDR3 has 15 amino acids. The CDR3 bases are TGTGCCATCAGTCCAGGGGAGGGCAGGCATCCCGAGCAGTACTTC. Translating it yields CAISPGEGRHPEQYF.

The V and J genes are TRBV9 and TRBJ1-2, with TRBD1 identical over 7 bases. Losses at the gene ends were 2 bases for V and 4 bases for J; bases not matched to a gene: 11. Germline lookup yields CDR1 SGDLS and CDR2 YYNGEE. The CDR3 has 16 amino acids. The CDR3 nucleotides read TGTGCCAGCAGCGTTTCCGGGACAGCTACTACCTATGGCTACACCTTC. It translates to CASSVSGTATTYGYTF.

The chain has TRBV7-2 and TRBJ1-3, with D maybe TRBD1 (5 bases). Germline lookup yields CDR1 SGHTA and CDR2 FQGNSA. The CDR3 contains 17 residues. The V and J ends lost 2 bases and 4 bases respectively, with 18 bases between them. CDR3 region: CASSLSQGRIKGNTIYF. CDR3 sequence (DNA): TGTGCCAGCAGCTTATCCCAGGGAAGAATAAAGGGAAACACCATATATTTT.

This chain links TRBV14 with TRBJ2-1, with 7 nucleotides matching TRBD1. Trimming took 8 bases from V and 4 from J; bases not matched to a gene: 26. The V gene's germline CDR1 is SGHDN and CDR2 FVKESK. CDR3 length: 20 amino acids. CDR3 residues: CASASPPGTVTHVGYNEQFF. CDR3 DNA sequence: TGTGCCAGCGCCTCCCCGCCCGGGACAGTCACACATGTGGGATACAATGAGCAGTTCTTC.